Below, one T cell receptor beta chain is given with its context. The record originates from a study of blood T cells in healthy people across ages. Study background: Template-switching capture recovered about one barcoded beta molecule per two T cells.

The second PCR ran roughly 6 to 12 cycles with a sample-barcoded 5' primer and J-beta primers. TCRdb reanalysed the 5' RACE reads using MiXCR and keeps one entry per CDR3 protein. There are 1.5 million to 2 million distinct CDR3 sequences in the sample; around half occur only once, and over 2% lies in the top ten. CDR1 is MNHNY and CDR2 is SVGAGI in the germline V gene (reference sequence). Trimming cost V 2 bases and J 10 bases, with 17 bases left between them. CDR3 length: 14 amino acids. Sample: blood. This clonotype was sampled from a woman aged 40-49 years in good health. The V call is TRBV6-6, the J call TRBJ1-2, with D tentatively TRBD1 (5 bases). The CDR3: CASSYGDRSFVYTF. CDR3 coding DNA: TGTGCCAGCAGTTACGGGGACCGAAGCTTTGTCTACACCTTC.